The clone carrying this TCR beta chain was observed at least ten times. Its antigen is not known. The source of the sample is a study of T cells in Graves' hyperthyroidism and ophthalmopathy. Study-level findings and limits: The model identified upcoming ophthalmopathy a median about 6.5 months ahead of onset.

In patients aged 18 to 65, hyperthyroidism was newly diagnosed, with duration under 2 months. Not enrolled were patients with uncontrolled infection, other autoimmune disease, pregnancy or lactation. RNA transcripts were the template for amplifying TCR beta CDR3 regions. With the HTBI primer set, the TCR CDR3 went through a first round of RT-PCR. TCRdb independently ran MiXCR on the multiplex PCR reads; one entry per CDR3 protein. This table has 380,000 or so distinct CDR3 sequences, 11% to 15% appearing once. This TCR was recovered from a woman in her twenties or thirties with Graves' hyperthyroidism. Source material: blood.

CDR3 DNA: TGTGCCAGCAGCGTAGGGGACAGGGGCATAGGCTACACCTTC. Translation gives CASSVGDRGIGYTF. The chain couples TRBV9 to TRBJ1-2; 10 bases fit TRBD1. This CDR3 has 14 residues. V trimming: 0 bases; J trimming: 8 bases; junction bases outside the gene matches: 4. Germline CDR1 is SGDLS and CDR2 is YYNGEE.